The 27 T cell receptor beta chains listed next were all sequenced from one sample in a study of T cells in localized non-small cell lung cancer. Clones were sequenced by immunoSEQ multiplex PCR, and TCRdb holds only the in-frame ones, with some missing. The sample yields around 50,000 clones, just over 85% seen once. The sample consisted of peripheral blood, taken before any cancer treatment. These receptor sequences come from a woman aged 40-69 years with stage I lung adenocarcinoma.

This clone was detected once. V usage is TRBV5-1 and J usage is TRBJ2-2; tentatively, D is TRBD2 (6 bases). The CDR3 loop spans 17 amino acids. The germline V and J ends were trimmed by 0 bases and 1 base, with 13 bases remaining between them. Germline CDR1 SGHRS, CDR2 YFSETQ. The CDR3, as DNA: TGCGCCAGCAGCTTGGGCCGGGGGTTCGGGAACACCGGGGAGCTGTTTTTT. This translates into CASSLGRGFGNTGELFF. The full variable domain, in which reference TRBV5-1 and TRBJ2-2 provide the parts outside the CDR3, is KAGVTQTPRYLIKTRGQQVTLSCSPISGHRSVSWYQQTPGQGLQFLFEYFSETQRNKGNFPGRFSGRQFSNSRSEMNVSTLELGDSALYLCASSLGRGFGNTGELFFGEGSRLTVL.

The chain has TRBV6-1 and TRBJ1-6; 8 nucleotides match TRBD1. The trim removed 8 bases at V and 7 bases at J, leaving 10 bases unmatched. The CDR3 length is 15 residues. Germline V CDR1 and CDR2: MNHNS, SASEGT. The CDR3 bases are TGTGCCAGCGTGAACTTGTGGACAGGGAATTCACCCCTCCACTTT. Its translation is CASVNLWTGNSPLHF.

The chain couples TRBV19 to TRBJ1-1; D perhaps matches TRBD1 (6 bases). From germline, CDR1 is LNHDA and CDR2 SQIVND (reference sequence). Trimming took off 5 bases at V and 3 bases at J, with 16 bases between the two ends. There are 15 residues in the CDR3. The DNA for the CDR3 is TGTGCCAGTAGTCCTCGGGTAGGGGGATACACTGAAGCTTTCTTT. Amino acid sequence: CASSPRVGGYTEAFF.

This clone has just a few counts. V gene TRBV6-4 combines with J gene TRBJ2-3; TRBD2 matches 8 bases. This CDR3 contains 16 residues. CDR1 is MRHNA and CDR2 is SNTAGT in the germline V gene. The V gene end was trimmed by 5 bases and the J gene end by 5 bases; junction bases not matched to a gene: 12. CDR3 sequence: CASSPLAGGPVDTQYF. The CDR3 DNA sequence: TGTGCCAGCAGTCCTCTCGCGGGGGGCCCCGTAGATACGCAGTATTTT.

In this sample, this clone turned up once. The chain links TRBV5-1 to TRBJ1-1, with TRBD1 identical over 7 bases. CDR3 length: 14 amino acids. CDR1 and CDR2 from the germline V gene are SGHRS and YFSETQ. The J segment lost 2 bases and the V segment lost 3 bases, leaving 4 bases of the junction unmatched. CDR3 residues: CASSWTGTNTEAFF. CDR3 bases: TGCGCCAGCAGCTGGACAGGTACCAACACTGAAGCTTTCTTT.

The chain carries TRBV13 and TRBJ1-1, with 7 bases lining up with TRBD1. The V gene end was trimmed by 0 bases and the J gene end by 5 bases; junction bases not matched to a gene: 12. Germline CDR1 is PRHDT and CDR2 is FYEKMQ (reference sequence). The CDR3 runs to 17 residues. The CDR3 coding sequence is TGTGCCAGCAGCTTAGGCCACTTGAGCAGGGGGGGAACTGAAGCTTTCTTT. Translated: CASSLGHLSRGGTEAFF.

This chain joins TRBV29-1 and TRBJ2-7; no clear D gene. The ends were cut back, 4 bases at V and 3 bases at J, with 13 bases in the middle. Per germline, CDR1 SQVTM and CDR2 ANQGSEA. CDR3 length: 13 amino acids. Here the CDR3 DNA reads TGCAGCGTTGCTAAACAGTTCGGCTACGAGCAGTACTTC. This codes for CSVAKQFGYEQYF.

The CDR3 loop reads CASSISGTGILYGYTF. The DNA for the CDR3 is TGTGCCAGTAGTATCTCCGGGACAGGGATTCTCTATGGCTACACCTTC. The chain employs TRBV19 and TRBJ1-2; the match to TRBD1 covers 9 bases. This CDR3 region has 16 residues. The junction had 9 bases not matched to a gene; V was cut back by 3 bases and J by 4 bases. From germline, CDR1 is LNHDA and CDR2 SQIVND (reference sequence).

The chain is built from TRBV7-3 and TRBJ1-3, with D maybe TRBD1 (5 bases). The V and J ends lost 4 bases and 2 bases respectively, with 9 bases between them. The CDR3 covers 14 residues. Germline assignment: CDR1 SGHTA and CDR2 FQGTGA. Here the CDR3 reads CASSYGGTGNTIYF. CDR3 DNA sequence: TGTGCCAGCAGCTACGGGGGGACTGGAAACACCATATATTTT.

CDR3 sequence reads: CASRALRTGTQDQPQHF. The DNA for the CDR3 is TGTGCCAGCAGAGCCCTCCGGACCGGGACTCAAGATCAGCCCCAGCATTTT. This rearrangement joins TRBV27 to TRBJ1-5, with D tentatively TRBD1 (5 bases). The V gene's germline CDR1 is MNHEY and CDR2 SMNVEV (reference sequence). V lost 6 bases and J 5 bases, leaving 23 bases between the germline ends. CDR3 size: 17 residues.

This rearrangement joins TRBV4-1 to TRBJ1-6, with a weak D call TRBD1 (6 bases). V was pared by 0 bases and J by 8 bases, with 11 bases between. Looked up from germline, CDR1 is MGHRA and CDR2 is YSYEKL. This CDR3 is 15 amino acids long. DNA of the CDR3: TGCGCCAGCAGCCAAGATCGGGACATCGATTCACCCCTCCACTTT. Translation: CASSQDRDIDSPLHF.

This chain uses TRBV19 with TRBJ1-1, with 7 bases fitting TRBD1. This CDR3 comprises 14 residues. From germline, CDR1 is LNHDA and CDR2 SQIVND (reference sequence). V trimming: 5 bases; J trimming: 5 bases; junction bases outside the gene matches: 8. CDR3 in DNA: TGTGCCAGTAGTTTGAGGGGGCCTGGGACTGAAGCTTTCTTT. It is translated as CASSLRGPGTEAFF.

This clone was recorded once. The chain couples TRBV20-1 to TRBJ1-2; D uncertain. Germline CDR1 and CDR2: DFQATT and SNEGSKA (reference sequence). This CDR3 has 10 amino acids. Trimming cost V 3 bases and J 5 bases, with 4 bases left between them. The CDR3 loop is CSARDYGYTF. CDR3 nucleotide sequence: TGCAGTGCTAGGGATTATGGCTACACCTTC.

This sequence joins TRBV14 and TRBJ2-1; tentative D call: TRBD1 (5 bases). Trimming removed 2 bases at V and 9 bases at J, with 14 bases between. The CDR3 is 14 residues long. Per the germline V gene, CDR1 is SGHDN and CDR2 is FVKESK. The chain's CDR3 is CASSQSYGAAEQFF. The CDR3 DNA is TGTGCCAGCAGCCAAAGTTATGGGGCAGCTGAGCAGTTCTTC.

The J gene is TRBJ1-2, the V gene TRBV9, with TRBD1 identical over 8 bases. Germline V lookup: CDR1 SGDLS, CDR2 YYNGEE. V gave up 2 bases and J gave up 1 base; unmatched junction bases: 13. The CDR3 covers 18 residues. DNA of the CDR3: TGTGCCAGCAGCGTGGCCCCCGGGACAGGCACACTTAACTATGGCTACACCTTC. Translated: CASSVAPGTGTLNYGYTF.

The rearrangement links TRBV10-3 to TRBJ2-7; possibly TRBD2 for D (6 bases). V shed 2 bases and J shed 3 bases, with 8 bases lying between them. Germline CDR1 is ENHRY and CDR2 is SYGVKD. This CDR3 is built from 13 residues. The CDR3 DNA is TGTGCCATCAGTGAGGGGGGGAGCTACGAGCAGTACTTC. Amino acids: CAISEGGSYEQYF.

V is TRBV11-2 and J is TRBJ2-5; TRBD1 matches at 9 bases. This CDR3 comprises 18 residues. V trimming: 4 bases; J trimming: 0 bases; junction bases outside the gene matches: 12. Germline assignment: CDR1 SGHAT and CDR2 FQNNGV. The CDR3 DNA is TGTGCCAGCAGCTCAGAACGGGACAGGGAAGTTTACCAAGAGACCCAGTACTTC. Its translation is CASSSERDREVYQETQYF.

This clone was seen only a few times. The genes are TRBV10-3 and TRBJ1-5; no firm D call. CDR3 length equals 13 residues. The V gene lost 5 bases and the J gene lost 4 bases, with 9 bases spanning the gap. CDR1 is ENHRY, CDR2 SYGVKD, per germline. CDR3 DNA sequence: TGTGCCATCAGTAACCAGGCAAATCAGCCCCAGCATTTT. The encoded protein is CAISNQANQPQHF.

V gene TRBV10-3 combines with J gene TRBJ1-6; unclear D gene. Germline values: CDR1 ENHRY, CDR2 SYGVKD. Trimming left V 5 bases short and J 5 bases short, with 10 bases between. The CDR3 totals 14 residues. The CDR3 loop is CAISLGVNNSPLHF. CDR3 bases: TGTGCCATCAGTCTCGGGGTTAATAATTCACCCCTCCACTTT.

The chain has TRBV5-1 and TRBJ1-2, with 7 bases aligning to TRBD1. The germline V gene has CDR1 SGHRS and CDR2 YFSETQ. V lost 0 bases, J lost 7 bases, and 15 bases stayed unmatched. The CDR3 contains 17 residues. CDR3 nucleotides: TGCGCCAGCAGCTTGGCCCCAGGGGGATTTAACTCTTTTGGCTACACCTTC. Protein sequence: CASSLAPGGFNSFGYTF.

The chain uses TRBV13 and TRBJ2-1; D is ambiguous. Germline V gives CDR1 PRHDT, CDR2 FYEKMQ (reference sequence). This CDR3 comprises 11 residues. Trimming took 2 bases from V and 9 from J, leaving 5 bases between them. The CDR3 nucleotides read TGTGCCAGCAGCTTAAGAGGTGAGCAGTTCTTC. Amino acids: CASSLRGEQFF. Variable domain in full (rest from reference TRBV13 and TRBJ2-1): AAGVIQSPRHLIKEKRETATLKCYPIPRHDTVYWYQQGPGQDPQFLISFYEKMQSDKGSIPDRFSAQQFSDYHSELNMSSLELGDSALYFCASSLRGEQFFGPGTRLTVL.

This clone was observed a single time. V is TRBV29-1 and J is TRBJ1-1; D is perhaps TRBD1 (6 bases). V shed 7 bases and J shed 10 bases, with 13 bases lying between them. CDR1 is SQVTM and CDR2 is ANQGSEA in the germline V gene. The CDR3 totals 10 residues. CDR3 sequence (DNA): TGCAGCGGGGGGGCCGCCGGAGCTTTCTTT. Protein product: CSGGAAGAFF.

V and J are TRBV5-6 and TRBJ1-2; D is unresolved. This CDR3 is 14 amino acids long. V lost 2 bases and J 0 bases, leaving 8 bases between the germline ends. Germline V CDR1 and CDR2: SGHDT, YYEEEE. In nucleotides, the CDR3 is TGTGCCAGCAGCTTTGTATCTCCTAACTATGGCTACACCTTC. This translates into CASSFVSPNYGYTF.

The V gene is TRBV11-1, the J gene TRBJ2-6; 7 bases are shared with TRBD1. Germline V gene data show CDR1 as SGHAT and CDR2 as FQDESV (reference sequence). The CDR3 is 15 amino acids. Trimming removed 5 bases from V and 4 bases from J; junction bases left unmatched: 5. DNA of the CDR3: TGTGCCAGCAGCCATGGACAGGCCGGGGCCAACGTCCTGACTTTC. Translating gives CASSHGQAGANVLTF.

The V call is TRBV9, the J call TRBJ2-1; TRBD2 matches at 9 bases. This CDR3 region has 16 residues. After removal of 0 bases from V and 4 bases from J, the junction contained 5 bases not matched to a gene. Germline V gives CDR1 SGDLS, CDR2 YYNGEE. CDR3 residues: CASSVVGAGGYNEQFF. As DNA, the CDR3 is TGTGCCAGCAGCGTAGTCGGAGCGGGGGGTTACAATGAGCAGTTCTTC.

This rearrangement joins TRBV11-3 to TRBJ2-2; D may be TRBD2 (5 bases). Trimming pared 8 bases from V and 4 bases from J, leaving 11 bases between. The CDR3 totals 13 residues. Germline V CDR1 and CDR2: SGHNT, YENEEA. DNA for the CDR3: TGTGCCAGCGCGAGGGATCTCACCGGGGAGCTGTTTTTT. Amino acid sequence: CASARDLTGELFF. The variable domain in full, completed from reference TRBV11-3 and TRBJ2-2, reads EAGVVQSPRYKIIEKKQPVAFWCNPISGHNTLYWYLQNLGQGPELLIRYENEEAVDDSQLPKDRFSAERLKGVDSTLKIQPAELGDSAVYLCASARDLTGELFFGEGSRLTVL.

The chain is built from TRBV5-1 and TRBJ1-2; 10 bases align to TRBD1. The V segment lost 3 bases and the J segment 6 bases; nucleotides outside the gene matches: 5. The CDR3 spans 14 residues. Germline V lookup: CDR1 SGHRS, CDR2 YFSETQ. CDR3 in DNA: TGCGCCAGCAGCTCAGACAGGGGGCGGGATGGCTACACCTTC. As protein: CASSSDRGRDGYTF. The whole variable domain, remainder taken from reference TRBV5-1 and TRBJ1-2, is KAGVTQTPRYLIKTRGQQVTLSCSPISGHRSVSWYQQTPGQGLQFLFEYFSETQRNKGNFPGRFSGRQFSNSRSEMNVSTLELGDSALYLCASSSDRGRDGYTFGSGTRLTVV.